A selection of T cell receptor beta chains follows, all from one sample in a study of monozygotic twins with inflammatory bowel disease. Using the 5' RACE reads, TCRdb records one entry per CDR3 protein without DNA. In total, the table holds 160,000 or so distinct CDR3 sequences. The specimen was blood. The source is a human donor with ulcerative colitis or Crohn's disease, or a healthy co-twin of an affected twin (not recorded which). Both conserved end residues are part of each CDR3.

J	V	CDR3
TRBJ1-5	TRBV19	CASSGPRALSGDQPQHF
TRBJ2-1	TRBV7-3	CASSPSIGRGIEQFF
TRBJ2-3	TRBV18	CASSPLASGNTDTQYF
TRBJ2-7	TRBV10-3	CAISPGQLYEQYF
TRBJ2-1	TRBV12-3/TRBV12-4	CASTLLAQYNEQFF
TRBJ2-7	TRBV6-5	CASSYSPGGLYEQYF
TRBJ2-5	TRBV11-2	CASSFGGLGETQYF
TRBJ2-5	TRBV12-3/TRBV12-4	CASSLGLGGVETQYF
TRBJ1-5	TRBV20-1	CSALTNRGNNQPQHF
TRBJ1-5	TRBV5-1	CASSLGPISNQPQHF
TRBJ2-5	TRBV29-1	CSIVGTSKEETQYF
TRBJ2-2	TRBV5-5	CASSFIGETGELFF
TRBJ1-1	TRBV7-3	CASSLFPGQNTEAFF
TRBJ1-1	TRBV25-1	CASSVDTEAFF
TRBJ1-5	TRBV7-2	CASSSLQYQPQHF
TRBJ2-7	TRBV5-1	CASSLRGTPYEQYF
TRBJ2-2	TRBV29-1	CSVPTPSGDHTGELFF
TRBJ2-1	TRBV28	CASSTPDERQFF
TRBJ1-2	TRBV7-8	CASSLSVTRNYGYTF
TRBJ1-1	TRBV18	CASSPAGAAYTEAFF
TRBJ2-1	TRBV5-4	CASSLASGGAQFF
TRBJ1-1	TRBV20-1	CSASSPDRANTEAFF
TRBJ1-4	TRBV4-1	CASSRGGRQAGEKLFF
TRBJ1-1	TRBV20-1	CSARPGQGAVLKAFF
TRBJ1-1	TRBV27	CASTPRGGAGSEAFF
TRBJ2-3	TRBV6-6	CASSLLEGDTQYF
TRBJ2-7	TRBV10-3	CAISDNQGQGVREQYF
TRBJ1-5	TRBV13	CASSSGGGQPQHF
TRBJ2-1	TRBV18	CASSPTGPGDNEQFF
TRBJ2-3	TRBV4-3	CASSPTVTDTQYF
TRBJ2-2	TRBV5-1	CASSSPRIERRTGELFF
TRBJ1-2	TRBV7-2	CASSLATERIYGYTF